The entry that follows covers one T cell receptor beta chain sequence. From RNA, the CDR3 regions of TCR beta chains were amplified and sequenced. HTBI-primed first-round RT-PCR preceded second-round multiplex PCR. TCRdb recomputed calls from the multiplex PCR reads with MiXCR, one row per CDR3 protein. The sample lists over a million distinct CDR3 sequences, roughly 35% seen once, with 11% in the top ten. V gave up 1 base and J gave up 9 bases, with 30 bases separating them. Germline CDR1 is LGHNA and CDR2 is YSLEER. The CDR3 has 20 residues. Thyroid ultrasound, orbital computed tomography, TRAb, serum thyroxine and clinical symptoms formed the basis of diagnosis. This sample was included in a study of Graves' ophthalmopathy and Graves' hyperthyroidism.

This sequence was found in an adult man with Graves' hyperthyroidism. V and J are TRBV4-3 and TRBJ2-2; D might be TRBD1 (5 bases). Sequenced input: peripheral blood or thyroid tissue (not recorded which). The CDR3 bases are TGCGCCAGCAGCCAAGGACTGATCCAGGGAACCTCCAGTATTAACAGGGAGCTGTTTTTT. Residues: CASSQGLIQGTSSINRELFF.